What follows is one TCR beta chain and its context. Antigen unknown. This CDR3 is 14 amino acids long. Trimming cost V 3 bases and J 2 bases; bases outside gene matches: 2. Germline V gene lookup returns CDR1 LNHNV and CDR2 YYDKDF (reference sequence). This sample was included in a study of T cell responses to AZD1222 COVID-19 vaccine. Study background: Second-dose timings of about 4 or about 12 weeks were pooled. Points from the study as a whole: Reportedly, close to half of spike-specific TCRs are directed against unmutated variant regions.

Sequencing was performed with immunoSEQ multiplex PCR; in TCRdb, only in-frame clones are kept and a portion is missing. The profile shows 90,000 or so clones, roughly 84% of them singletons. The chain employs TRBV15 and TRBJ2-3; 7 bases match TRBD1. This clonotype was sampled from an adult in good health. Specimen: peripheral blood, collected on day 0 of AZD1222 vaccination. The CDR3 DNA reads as TGTGCCACCAGCAGGGGGACAGACACAGATACGCAGTATTTT. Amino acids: CATSRGTDTDTQYF.